Here is one TCR beta chain with its context. The antigen is unknown. The read ends 3 residues shy of where the CDR3 ends; the end is completed using the germline J gene. The source of the sample is a study of T cells in women clearing cervical HPV infection. Study-level information: No precancer developed; the control's incident HPV16 infection cleared within 12 months. For cases, blood was sampled a median about 160 days after lesion detection, interquartile range roughly 80 to 220 days. Findings and limits, study-wide: CIN3+ cases had significantly higher TCR repertoire richness than controls, but evenness did not differ.

All participants had a single incident cervical HPV16 infection, and prevalent HPV16 infections were excluded. Assay: immunoSEQ multiplex PCR; the TCRdb copy retains only in-frame clones and omits some. The data include under 45,000 clones; the top ten clones carry 7.6%. The CDR3 is 15 residues long. Per the germline V gene, CDR1 is LNHDA and CDR2 is SQIVND (reference sequence). Trimming at V came to 5 bases and at J to 5 bases, leaving 8 bases not matched to a gene. This rearrangement joins TRBV19 to TRBJ1-1; 10 bases map to TRBD1. The clonotype was recovered from a woman aged 18 to 75 with a cervical HPV16 infection that either progressed to CIN3+ or cleared (not recorded which). The sequencing input was blood buffy coat. CDR3 loop: CASSLPRTGGTEAFF. CDR3 bases read: TGTGCCAGTAGTCTTCCCAGGACAGGGGGAACTGAA. The variable domain in full, completed from reference TRBV19 and TRBJ1-1, reads DGGITQSPKYLFRKEGQNVTLSCEQNLNHDAMYWYRQDPGQGLRLIYYSQIVNDFQKGDIAEGYSVSREKKESFPLTVTSAQKNPTAFYLCASSLPRTGGTEAFFGQGTRLTVV.